Listed below are T cell receptor beta chains from one sample, sequenced in a study of T cells in localized non-small cell lung cancer. TCRdb's copy holds only in-frame clones and misses some; the assay was immunoSEQ multiplex PCR. The top ten clones hold less than 15% of a sample with 1,500 to 2,000 clones, about a third of them seen once. This specimen consisted of lung tumor tissue, obtained before any cancer treatment. These receptors all come from an older male donor with stage II lung adenocarcinoma. CDR3s include the opening cysteine and the closing phenylalanine or tryptophan. The order of the fields is clone size, V gene, D gene, J gene, CDR3 length, CDR3 DNA, CDR3 protein. The D gene is left open where the match is weak. Expanded clones are given a class, and other clones once, few, many or no size at all.

size: few
V: TRBV18
D: .
J: TRBJ2-5
length: 12
DNA: TGTGCCAGCTCACCGGGCCCCACGACCCAGTACTTC
CDR3: CASSPGPTTQYF

size: large
V: TRBV9
D: TRBD1
J: TRBJ1-4
length: 14
DNA: TGTGCCAGCCGGGACAGGGTTGGAGTGGAAAAACTGTTTTTT
CDR3: CASRDRVGVEKLFF

size: .
V: TRBV30
D: .
J: TRBJ2-3
length: 14
DNA: TGTGCCTGGAGTTCAGGGGTCCGCACAGATACGCAGTATTTT
CDR3: CAWSSGVRTDTQYF

size: few
V: TRBV9
D: TRBD2
J: TRBJ2-1
length: 15
DNA: TGTGCCAGCAGCCCTAGCGGGAGCTCCTACAATGAGCAGTTCTTC
CDR3: CASSPSGSSYNEQFF

size: .
V: TRBV30
D: .
J: TRBJ1-3
length: 12
DNA: TGTGCCTTCAAGAGGTCTGGAAACACCATATATTTT
CDR3: CAFKRSGNTIYF

size: .
V: TRBV19
D: .
J: TRBJ2-7
length: 13
DNA: TGTGCCAGTAGTACAGACAAGTACGGCGAGCAGTACTTC
CDR3: CASSTDKYGEQYF

size: .
V: TRBV5-1
D: TRBD2
J: TRBJ2-7
length: 14
DNA: TGCGCCAGCAGCTCCACTAGCGGGAGTTACGAGCAGTACTTC
CDR3: CASSSTSGSYEQYF

size: medium-sized
V: TRBV11-3
D: TRBD2
J: TRBJ2-2
length: 18
DNA: TGTGCCAGCAGCTTAGTACGACTAGCGGGAGGCCGGACCGGGGAGCTGTTTTTT
CDR3: CASSLVRLAGGRTGELFF

size: .
V: TRBV6-8
D: .
J: TRBJ1-3
length: 16
DNA: TGTGCCAGCAGTTACTCGAGGGGTTCCTCTGGAAACACCATATATTTT
CDR3: CASSYSRGSSGNTIYF

size: few
V: TRBV19
D: .
J: TRBJ1-4
length: 15
DNA: TGTGCCAGCCGTCCCAGGGGAGCAACTAATGAAAAACTGTTTTTT
CDR3: CASRPRGATNEKLFF

size: medium-sized
V: TRBV11-3
D: TRBD2
J: TRBJ2-7
length: 15
DNA: TGTGCCAGCAGCATCACCGGGGGGGCGGACTACGAGCAGTACTTC
CDR3: CASSITGGADYEQYF

size: few
V: TRBV6-8
D: TRBD2
J: TRBJ2-1
length: 15
DNA: TGTGCCAGCAGTTTCAGGACTAGCGGGAGGAATGAGCAGTTCTTC
CDR3: CASSFRTSGRNEQFF

size: .
V: TRBV6-8
D: TRBD1
J: TRBJ1-6
length: 15
DNA: TGTGCCAGCAGTTACTTACAGGGGTATAATTCACCCCTCCACTTT
CDR3: CASSYLQGYNSPLHF

size: .
V: TRBV14
D: .
J: TRBJ1-1
length: 13
DNA: TGTGCCAGCAGTCGTCAAATGAACACTGAAGCTTTCTTT
CDR3: CASSRQMNTEAFF

size: .
V: TRBV18
D: TRBD1
J: TRBJ2-1
length: 14
DNA: TGTGCCAGCTCACTCGGGACAGGCCGGGATGAGCAGTTCTTC
CDR3: CASSLGTGRDEQFF

size: large
V: TRBV9
D: .
J: TRBJ1-4
length: 16
DNA: TGTGCCAGCAGCGTAGGAACCAAACGATCTAATGAAAAACTGTTTTTT
CDR3: CASSVGTKRSNEKLFF

size: .
V: TRBV6-8
D: .
J: TRBJ2-7
length: 14
DNA: TGTGCCAGCAGTGGGGGGGCGCGTGCGTACGAGCAGTACTTC
CDR3: CASSGGARAYEQYF

size: .
V: TRBV28
D: .
J: TRBJ1-2
length: 15
DNA: TGTGCCAGCAGTTTAGGGCAGGGAGGTAACTATGGCTACACCTTC
CDR3: CASSLGQGGNYGYTF

size: .
V: TRBV19
D: .
J: TRBJ1-5
length: 13
DNA: TGTGCCAGTAGTTGGAGGTTCAATCAGCCCCAGCATTTT
CDR3: CASSWRFNQPQHF

size: .
V: TRBV10-2
D: .
J: TRBJ1-3
length: 13
DNA: TGCGCCAGCAGTGAGTCGGAGGGAAACACCATATATTTT
CDR3: CASSESEGNTIYF

size: medium-sized
V: TRBV9
D: .
J: TRBJ1-4
length: 14
DNA: TGTGCCAGCAAATGGACCGCAACTAATGAAAAACTGTTTTTT
CDR3: CASKWTATNEKLFF

size: .
V: TRBV9
D: .
J: TRBJ2-7
length: 13
DNA: TGTGCCAGCAGCCCCCGGGGCGGGCCCGAGCAGTACTTC
CDR3: CASSPRGGPEQYF

size: .
V: TRBV15
D: .
J: TRBJ2-6
length: 16
DNA: TGTGCCACCAGCAGAGGACGGGGCTCTGGGGCCAACGTCCTGACTTTC
CDR3: CATSRGRGSGANVLTF

size: .
V: TRBV11-3
D: TRBD2
J: TRBJ2-3
length: 14
DNA: TGTGCCAGCAGCGATAGCGGGAGGCTCGATACGCAGTATTTT
CDR3: CASSDSGRLDTQYF

size: .
V: TRBV18
D: .
J: TRBJ2-3
length: 14
DNA: TGTGCCAGCTCAGCGGCAATAAACACAGATACGCAGTATTTT
CDR3: CASSAAINTDTQYF

size: .
V: TRBV12-5
D: TRBD1
J: TRBJ1-2
length: 14
DNA: TGTGCCAGCAACCTCAGGGGGGCCAACTATGGTTACACCTTC
CDR3: CASNLRGANYGYTF